A single sample gave rise to the 6 T cell receptor beta chains below, sequenced in a study of blood T cell repertoires in COVID-19. The data were produced by immunoSEQ multiplex PCR, yet TCRdb's version contains in-frame clones alone and is incomplete. The sample yields under 65,000 clones, 80% to 90% seen once. Sequenced sample: peripheral blood. These receptors were taken from a man aged 60 to 69 with COVID-19, enrolled during active disease.

This rearrangement joins TRBV2 to TRBJ2-1; 14 bases align to TRBD2. This CDR3 comprises 15 residues. CDR1 and CDR2 (germline): SNHLY, FYNNEI. The V gene end was trimmed by 7 bases and the J gene end by 9 bases; junction bases not matched to a gene: 8. CDR3 in amino acids: CASTGLAGASGEQFF. Here the CDR3 DNA reads TGTGCCAGCACGGGACTAGCGGGGGCCAGCGGTGAGCAGTTCTTC.

This rearrangement joins TRBV7-9 to TRBJ2-7; perhaps TRBD1 as D (5 bases). The CDR3 has 13 residues. In germline, CDR1 is SEHNR, CDR2 FQNEAQ (reference sequence). V dropped 9 bases and J dropped 2 bases, with 14 bases sitting between them. In DNA, the CDR3 is TGTGCCAGTTCTGTGGGGCAGGCCTACGAGCAGTACTTC. Protein product: CASSVGQAYEQYF.

This clone was counted a single time. The chain couples TRBV11-3 to TRBJ2-1; the match to TRBD2 covers 7 bases. Germline CDR1 SGHNT, CDR2 YENEEA. Trimming at V came to 8 bases and at J to 9 bases, leaving 16 bases not matched to a gene. The CDR3 totals 15 residues. This CDR3 reads CASSQAGVVASEQFF. The CDR3 DNA sequence: TGTGCCAGCTCCCAGGCGGGGGTGGTGGCAAGTGAGCAGTTCTTC. Full variable domain (outside the CDR3, taken from reference TRBV11-3 and TRBJ2-1): EAGVVQSPRYKIIEKKQPVAFWCNPISGHNTLYWYLQNLGQGPELLIRYENEEAVDDSQLPKDRFSAERLKGVDSTLKIQPAELGDSAVYLCASSQAGVVASEQFFGPGTRLTVL.

This chain connects TRBV4-3 to TRBJ2-7; 16 bases match TRBD2. Germline V gene sequence: CDR1 LGHNA, CDR2 YSLEER. CDR3 length equals 18 residues. Trimming took 5 bases from V and 0 from J; bases not matched to a gene: 7. CDR3 amino acids: CASSTGTSGRGSSYEQYF. CDR3 nucleotides: TGCGCCAGCAGCACCGGGACTAGCGGGAGGGGTTCCTCCTACGAGCAGTACTTC.

The J gene is TRBJ2-2, the V gene TRBV4-1; D might be TRBD2 (5 bases). CDR3 size: 18 residues. Germline assignment: CDR1 MGHRA and CDR2 YSYEKL. V was pared by 0 bases and J by 7 bases, with 21 bases between. CDR3 protein: CASSQDGGLATDSGELFF. In nucleotides, the CDR3 is TGCGCCAGCAGCCAAGATGGAGGACTGGCGACGGATAGCGGGGAGCTGTTTTTT.

This chain connects TRBV27 to TRBJ1-6; D is uncertain. V dropped 6 bases and J dropped 8 bases, with 11 bases sitting between them. The CDR3 has 13 amino acids. The germline V gene encodes CDR1 MNHEY and CDR2 SMNVEV (reference sequence). CDR3 protein: CASRPRVDSPLHF. As DNA, the CDR3 is TGTGCCAGCAGGCCCCGGGTTGATTCACCCCTCCACTTT.